This T cell receptor (beta chain) is from a study of T cells expressing NK-cell markers. Study observations and caveats: About 6 donors had dominant NKG2C+ clonotypes that comprised about 1.0-7.0% of their CD8+ T cells. The CD3+CD56-NKG2C+ fraction was also led by these clonotypes in a handful of donors.

From its re-call of the 5' RACE reads, TCRdb lists each CDR3 protein once, without DNA. Its table records 350,000 to 400,000 distinct CDR3 sequences. For this clonotype: Its target is unknown.

Germline V CDR1 and CDR2: SEHNR, FQNEAQ (reference sequence). The CDR3 runs 14 residues. The source material was blood T cells: a sorted CD56 or NKG2C T cell subset, CD4+ or CD8+ T cells, or bulk PBMC T cells (not recorded which). The TCR sequence derives from a woman between 45 and 65 years old in good health. V is TRBV7-9 and J is TRBJ1-2; no DNA is available, so the TRBD1 call from TCRdb remains unchecked. The CDR3 reads CASSLDILAYGYTF.